The 15 T cell receptor beta chains below were found in one sample sequenced in a study of PD-1 blockade in classical Hodgkin lymphoma. The assay was immunoSEQ multiplex PCR, and TCRdb's table has in-frame clones only and misses some. The sample lists around 25,000 clones; roughly four fifths were seen once. Each patient's relapse followed autologous stem cell transplantation, and brentuximab vedotin exposure varied. The sample in question was peripheral blood mononuclear cells (PBMCs), obtained before the second cycle of nivolumab. These receptors originate from a human donor with classical Hodgkin lymphoma.

This chain links TRBV14 with TRBJ2-5; D remains unclear. Per germline, CDR1 SGHDN and CDR2 FVKESK. V was pared by 0 bases and J by 5 bases, with 10 bases between. This CDR3 has 14 amino acids. For the CDR3, the DNA is TGTGCCAGCAGCCAAGATATGTTAGGCGAGACCCAGTACTTC. Protein: CASSQDMLGETQYF.

This clone was picked up a small number of times. The chain joins TRBV4-3 to TRBJ2-3; maybe TRBD2 (6 bases). With 0 bases removed from V and 0 bases from J, the gap between germline ends came to 7 bases. CDR1 is LGHNA and CDR2 is YSLEER in the germline V gene. CDR3 length equals 15 residues. This CDR3 reads CASSQERGSTDTQYF. CDR3 nucleotides: TGCGCCAGCAGCCAAGAGCGGGGAAGCACAGATACGCAGTATTTT.

A few counts support this clone. J is TRBJ2-2 and V is TRBV7-6; D is perhaps TRBD1 (5 bases). The V gene lost 5 bases and the J gene lost 6 bases, with 10 bases spanning the gap. This CDR3 region has 13 residues. CDR1 is SGHVS, CDR2 FNYEAQ, per germline. The CDR3 coding sequence is TGTGCCAGCAGCCTTCGCAGGGCCGGGGAGCTGTTTTTT. It specifies CASSLRRAGELFF.

This chain links TRBV5-1 with TRBJ1-1; D is ambiguous. Trimming shortened V by 2 bases and J by 4 bases, and 9 bases separated the two germline ends. The CDR3 has 13 amino acids. Germline CDR1 and CDR2: SGHRS and YFSETQ. The DNA of the CDR3 is TGCGCCAGCAGCTTATTTTGGGGCACTGAAGCTTTCTTT. Translated, it gives CASSLFWGTEAFF. Full variable domain (missing parts from reference TRBV5-1 and TRBJ1-1): KAGVTQTPRYLIKTRGQQVTLSCSPISGHRSVSWYQQTPGQGLQFLFEYFSETQRNKGNFPGRFSGRQFSNSRSEMNVSTLELGDSALYLCASSLFWGTEAFFGQGTRLTVV.

The rearrangement uses TRBV7-2 and TRBJ2-2, with D maybe TRBD1 (5 bases). The length of the CDR3 is 17 residues. Trimming pared 0 bases from V and 7 bases from J, leaving 18 bases between. From germline, CDR1 is SGHTA and CDR2 FQGNSA. The CDR3 bases are TGTGCCAGCAGCTTAGCGCCGCGCAGGGTCATTCGCGGGGAGCTGTTTTTT. Translated, it gives CASSLAPRRVIRGELFF.

This clone was counted once. The chain joins TRBV5-5 to TRBJ1-5; the D is unclear. V lost 0 bases, J lost 0 bases, and 10 bases lay in between. The CDR3 is made up of 16 amino acids. Looked up from germline, CDR1 is SGHKS and CDR2 is YYEKEE (reference sequence). The CDR3 DNA is TGTGCCAGCAGCTTGGCCTTGGATTATAGCAATCAGCCCCAGCATTTT. It yields the protein CASSLALDYSNQPQHF. The full variable domain, completed using reference TRBV5-5 and TRBJ1-5, is DAGVTQSPTHLIKTRGQQVTLRCSPISGHKSVSWYQQVLGQGPQFIFQYYEKEERGRGNFPDRFSARQFPNYSSELNVNALLLGDSALYLCASSLALDYSNQPQHFGDGTRLSIL.

This clone was observed a handful of times. This chain connects TRBV10-3 to TRBJ1-2, with D unresolved. Germline V gene data show CDR1 as ENHRY and CDR2 as SYGVKD. Trimming shortened V by 5 bases and J by 8 bases, and 15 bases separated the two germline ends. This CDR3 comprises 13 residues. CDR3 loop: CAISWETLRGYTF. As DNA, the CDR3 is TGTGCCATCAGTTGGGAAACCCTAAGAGGCTACACCTTC.

This clone was recorded once. The chain joins TRBV13 to TRBJ2-5; TRBD2 agrees at 8 bases. Unmatched junction bases numbered 3, after V lost 4 bases and J lost 5 bases. This CDR3 has 13 residues. Looked up from germline, CDR1 is PRHDT and CDR2 is FYEKMQ (reference sequence). For the CDR3, the DNA is TGTGCCAGCAGCTCCGGGAGGGAGGAGACCCAGTACTTC. It specifies CASSSGREETQYF.

This sequence joins TRBV6-6 and TRBJ1-2; TRBD1 matches at 8 bases. V gave up 5 bases and J gave up 8 bases; unmatched junction bases: 7. The CDR3 contains 13 residues. The germline gives CDR1 MNHNY, CDR2 SVGAGI (reference sequence). The CDR3 protein is CASSPGTGFGYTF. Here the CDR3 DNA reads TGTGCCAGCAGTCCCGGGACAGGATTCGGCTACACCTTC.

The V call is TRBV19, the J call TRBJ1-2; 9 positions agree with TRBD1. CDR1 and CDR2 (germline): LNHDA, SQIVND (reference sequence). V was pared by 6 bases and J by 3 bases, with 8 bases of the junction left unmatched. CDR3 length equals 15 residues. The CDR3 loop reads CASSPGQGPHYGYTF. Written as DNA, the CDR3 is TGTGCCAGTAGCCCGGGACAGGGACCCCACTATGGCTACACCTTC.

This chain joins TRBV19 and TRBJ2-7; 8 bases agree with TRBD2. V was clipped by 2 bases and J by 3 bases; unmatched bases: 3. Germline CDR1 reads LNHDA; CDR2 reads SQIVND (reference sequence). The CDR3 has 14 residues. CDR3 sequence reads: CASSIKAGDYEQYF. The CDR3 bases are TGTGCCAGTAGTATAAAAGCGGGGGACTACGAGCAGTACTTC.

The rearrangement links TRBV5-6 to TRBJ1-4; D gene uncertain. Germline CDR1 SGHDT, CDR2 YYEEEE. Trimming shortened V by 2 bases and J by 8 bases, and 16 bases separated the two germline ends. The length of the CDR3 is 15 residues. CDR3 amino acids: CASSFGGRGYEKLFF. As DNA, the CDR3 is TGTGCCAGCAGCTTTGGTGGCCGGGGTTACGAAAAACTGTTTTTT.

In this sample, this clone turned up once. The V call is TRBV4-3, the J call TRBJ2-7; TRBD1 might be the D (6 bases). CDR3 length equals 15 residues. The germline V gene has CDR1 LGHNA and CDR2 YSLEER. V shed 0 bases and J shed 3 bases, with 12 bases lying between them. CDR3 bases: TGCGCCAGCAGCCAAGAGTCGGCAGGGGACTACGAGCAGTACTTC. It is translated as CASSQESAGDYEQYF.

The rearrangement links TRBV6-5 to TRBJ1-1; perhaps TRBD1 as D (6 bases). The CDR3 totals 15 residues. V lost 5 bases and J 5 bases, leaving 18 bases between the germline ends. Germline V gene lookup returns CDR1 MNHEY and CDR2 SVGAGI. CDR3 loop: CASSKTGRLGTEAFF. CDR3 sequence (DNA): TGTGCCAGCAGTAAAACAGGGAGACTGGGGACTGAAGCTTTCTTT.

V usage is TRBV7-9 and J usage is TRBJ1-1; D is possibly TRBD1 (5 bases). The V and J ends lost 6 bases and 8 bases respectively, with 10 bases between them. Germline-derived CDR1 and CDR2 are SEHNR and FQNEAQ (reference sequence). The CDR3 contains 11 residues. CDR3 loop: CASRQWGEAFF. CDR3 in DNA: TGTGCCAGCAGACAATGGGGGGAAGCTTTCTTT. Combining the CDR3 with reference TRBV7-9 and TRBJ1-1 gives the whole variable domain DTGVSQNPRHKITKRGQNVTFRCDPISEHNRLYWYRQTLGQGPEFLTYFQNEAQLEKSRLLSDRFSAERPKGSFSTLEIQRTEQGDSAMYLCASRQWGEAFFGQGTRLTVV.